The following is a T cell receptor (beta chain) sequence with its context. This is likely a read error, given that the CDR3 carries no conserved phenylalanine or tryptophan at its end. This record comes from a study of molecular identifiers for immune sequencing clone quantification. MiXCR, applied by TCRdb to the PCR reads, yields one record per CDR3 protein. The sample shows just over 95,000 distinct CDR3 sequences, roughly 24% of them seen only once. Deletions cut 10 bases from V and 0 bases from J, with 21 bases between. Germline V lookup: CDR1 SNHLY, CDR2 FYNNEI. This CDR3 comprises 16 residues. This chain uses TRBV2 with TRBJ1-1; no clear D. This clonotype was sampled from a human donor in good health. Some libraries in this study had Jurkat cell RNA spiked in. The source material was naive CD8+ T cells from blood, with Jurkat cell RNA spiked in. Subset given: FACS-sorted CD8+CD4-CCR7+CD45RA+ naive T cells. The CDR3 DNA reads as TGTGCCACCTCTGGACGGAACCGAACGGTGAACACTGAAGCTTTCTAT. It translates to CATSGRNRTVNTEAFY.